These 32 T cell receptor beta chains came from one sample sequenced in a study of shared clonotypes between healthy human individuals. The assay was immunoSEQ multiplex PCR, and TCRdb's table has in-frame clones only and misses some. This sample carries some 2.1 million clones, around 95% of them seen once, and the ten largest clones take 0.13%. Input material: naive CD4+ T cells sorted from blood. As for subset: CD45RA+ positively selected. All receptors derive from a man aged 18 to 29 in good health.

This chain joins TRBV7-2 and TRBJ1-4; tentatively, D is TRBD1 (5 bases). V lost 5 bases, J lost 7 bases, and 14 bases lay in between. The CDR3 extends over 14 amino acids. Germline V CDR1 and CDR2: SGHTA, FQGNSA. The CDR3 region has the DNA TGTGCCAGCAGCCCTGGGGGTCGTCCTGAAAAACTGTTTTTT. It codes for CASSPGGRPEKLFF.

In regard to this clone: This CDR3 is also generated by other DNA sequences in the sample. The rearrangement uses TRBV7-3 and TRBJ2-7; D might be TRBD2 (5 bases). CDR3 length equals 13 residues. CDR1 is SGHTA, CDR2 FQGTGA, per germline. The V and J ends lost 2 bases and 4 bases respectively, with 9 bases between them. CDR3: CASSLQRGYEQYF. CDR3 nucleotide sequence: TGTGCCAGCAGCTTACAGCGAGGGTACGAGCAGTACTTC.

This chain uses TRBV4-2 with TRBJ1-5, with D unresolved. The V and J ends lost 1 base and 2 bases respectively, with 18 bases between them. CDR3 size: 18 residues. Germline CDR1 and CDR2: LGHNA and YNFKEQ. CDR3 protein: CASSQVRGGILGNQPQHF. The CDR3 DNA reads as TGTGCCAGCAGCCAAGTTCGCGGAGGTATCCTTGGCAATCAGCCCCAGCATTTT.

This clone was observed a single time. This chain links TRBV7-9 with TRBJ1-2; 9 bases agree with TRBD1. The CDR3 loop spans 17 amino acids. V was clipped by 5 bases and J by 1 base; unmatched bases: 11. Per germline, CDR1 SEHNR and CDR2 FQNEAQ (reference sequence). This CDR3 is CASSTSGTGSINYGYTF. The CDR3 DNA reads TGTGCCAGCAGCACCTCCGGGACAGGGTCGATTAACTATGGCTACACCTTC.

V and J are TRBV30 and TRBJ1-1; D is perhaps TRBD1 (6 bases). Germline CDR1 is GTSNPN and CDR2 is SVGIG (reference sequence). Trimming took off 1 base at V and 13 bases at J, with 19 bases between the two ends. The CDR3 has 13 amino acids. The CDR3 loop is CAWSAGAGLSGFF. CDR3 nucleotides: TGTGCCTGGAGTGCGGGGGCAGGGCTGTCAGGTTTCTTT.

The gene calls are TRBV11-3 and TRBJ2-5; 7 nucleotides match TRBD1. The CDR3 sequence is 15 residues long. V dropped 5 bases and J dropped 4; count of bases not matched to a gene: 10. CDR1 and CDR2 (germline): SGHNT, YENEEA. CDR3 loop: CASSPKQGMGETQYF. DNA for the CDR3: TGTGCCAGCAGCCCCAAACAGGGGATGGGAGAGACCCAGTACTTC.

Details on this clone: Additional DNA sequences in this sample encode the identical CDR3. The chain recombines TRBV29-1 with TRBJ1-5, with 8 bases aligning to TRBD1. The J segment lost 0 bases and the V segment lost 4 bases, leaving 5 bases of the junction unmatched. This CDR3 comprises 15 residues. The V gene's germline CDR1 is SQVTM and CDR2 ANQGSEA. The CDR3 bases are TGCAGCGTTGGGTTGACAGGGGATAGCAATCAGCCCCAGCATTTT. Amino acid sequence: CSVGLTGDSNQPQHF.

V gene TRBV5-1 combines with J gene TRBJ2-6; maybe TRBD2 (6 bases). The germline V gene encodes CDR1 SGHRS and CDR2 YFSETQ. The V end was cut by 7 bases, the J end by 1 base, with 6 bases between. CDR3 size: 13 residues. As DNA, the CDR3 is TGCGCCAGCGCGGGGTCTGGGGCCAACGTCCTGACTTTC. It is translated as CASAGSGANVLTF.

The chain is built from TRBV6-1 and TRBJ2-7, with a weak D call TRBD1 (5 bases). Trimming left V 5 bases short and J 0 bases short, with 11 bases between. The CDR3 extends over 14 amino acids. CDR1 is MNHNS and CDR2 is SASEGT in the germline V gene. This CDR3 is CASSTQGSSYEQYF. As DNA, the CDR3 is TGTGCCAGCAGTACCCAGGGCAGCTCCTACGAGCAGTACTTC.

For the CDR3, the DNA is TGCAGCGTTTGGTCCTGGAGCTCCTACGAGCAGTACTTC. It codes for CSVWSWSSYEQYF. The chain couples TRBV29-1 to TRBJ2-7; the D is unclear. The CDR3 has 13 amino acids. Germline V gives CDR1 SQVTM, CDR2 ANQGSEA. V shed 5 bases and J shed 0 bases, with 11 bases lying between them.

This chain joins TRBV6-4 and TRBJ2-5, with a weak D call TRBD2 (6 bases). CDR1 and CDR2 (germline): MRHNA, SNTAGT. The CDR3 is 15 amino acids. V lost 6 bases and J lost 5, with 19 bases in between. The CDR3 sequence: CASSYSGGTGETQYF. Written as DNA, the CDR3 is TGTGCCAGCAGCTACTCCGGGGGTACGGGGGAGACCCAGTACTTC.

This chain connects TRBV6-6 to TRBJ1-2; perhaps TRBD1 as D (5 bases). V lost 2 bases and J 2 bases, leaving 12 bases between the germline ends. This CDR3 has 15 amino acids. The germline V gene encodes CDR1 MNHNY and CDR2 SVGAGI (reference sequence). The CDR3 sequence: CASSYPTGGNYGYTF. In nucleotides, the CDR3 is TGTGCCAGCAGTTACCCGACTGGGGGGAACTATGGCTACACCTTC.

This clone was detected only once. This sample includes further DNA sequences coding for the same CDR3. The chain links TRBV28 to TRBJ1-5; D unclear. Germline V gene lookup returns CDR1 MDHEN and CDR2 SYDVKM. The CDR3 consists of 13 residues. V was shortened by 4 bases and J by 4 bases, with 8 bases between the two germline ends. CDR3 sequence: CASSSTRNQPQHF. The CDR3 region has the DNA TGTGCCAGCAGTTCCACCCGTAATCAGCCCCAGCATTTT.

The chain is built from TRBV6-1 and TRBJ2-7; TRBD1 is a possible D gene (5 bases). Trimming removed 3 bases at V and 2 bases at J, with 11 bases between. The CDR3 loop spans 14 amino acids. Germline assignment: CDR1 MNHNS and CDR2 SASEGT. CDR3 residues: CASSDRAFTYEQYF. In DNA form, the CDR3 reads TGTGCCAGCAGTGACAGGGCGTTTACCTACGAGCAGTACTTC.

The chain uses TRBV6-5 and TRBJ1-2, with a tentative D call TRBD1 (5 bases). Trimming removed 2 bases at V and 8 bases at J, with 15 bases between. CDR3 length: 14 amino acids. Germline lookup yields CDR1 MNHEY and CDR2 SVGAGI. The CDR3 sequence: CASSYPDRAEGYTF. The DNA for the CDR3 is TGTGCCAGCAGTTACCCCGACAGAGCGGAGGGCTACACCTTC.

The chain uses TRBV5-6 and TRBJ2-2; perhaps TRBD2 as D (7 bases). The CDR3 extends over 16 amino acids. Between the trimmed V and J ends, which lost 6 bases and 5 bases, there was a span of 20 bases. In germline, CDR1 is SGHDT, CDR2 YYEEEE. The CDR3 protein is CASTLPRGAQTGELFF. The CDR3 DNA is TGTGCCAGCACCCTTCCTCGGGGGGCCCAAACCGGGGAGCTGTTTTTT.

This clone has just a few counts. Other DNA sequences from this sample encode an identical CDR3 as well. The chain uses TRBV2 and TRBJ2-5, with D hard to call. The end of the DNA is better explained by TRBJ2-7, so the J call may be wrong. Germline loops: CDR1 SNHLY, CDR2 FYNNEI. This CDR3 contains 12 residues. The CDR3 is CASSEQSYEQYF. Written as DNA, the CDR3 is TGTGCCAGCAGCGAACAGAGTTACGAGCAGTACTTC.

The genes are TRBV5-1 and TRBJ1-2, with D unclear. There are 13 residues in the CDR3. From germline, CDR1 is SGHRS and CDR2 YFSETQ. V shed 2 bases and J shed 7 bases, with 12 bases lying between them. DNA for the CDR3: TGCGCCAGCAGCTTAGCAGAACCCACTGGCTACACCTTC. This gives the protein CASSLAEPTGYTF.

V gene TRBV6-5 combines with J gene TRBJ2-1; TRBD2 agrees at 7 bases. Germline V gene data show CDR1 as MNHEY and CDR2 as SVGAGI. V trimming: 8 bases; J trimming: 5 bases; junction bases outside the gene matches: 12. The CDR3 is 15 residues long. CDR3 loop: CASAGAKSSHNEQFF. The CDR3 nucleotides read TGTGCCAGCGCGGGAGCCAAGTCCTCACACAATGAGCAGTTCTTC.

Of note for this clone: The same CDR3 is also encoded by other DNA sequences in this sample. The V gene is TRBV7-2, the J gene TRBJ1-4, with 9 bases fitting TRBD1. This CDR3 is 15 amino acids long. The germline V gene encodes CDR1 SGHTA and CDR2 FQGNSA. V was clipped by 5 bases and J by 0 bases; unmatched bases: 1. CDR3 in amino acids: CASSRDRATNEKLFF. In DNA, the CDR3 is TGTGCCAGCAGCCGGGACAGGGCAACTAATGAAAAACTGTTTTTT.

This chain connects TRBV5-4 to TRBJ2-2; D gene ambiguous. Germline values: CDR1 SGHNT, CDR2 YYREEE (reference sequence). Trimming pared 5 bases from V and 1 base from J, leaving 12 bases between. The CDR3 has 15 amino acids. Here the CDR3 reads CASSWTHKNTGELFF. CDR3 DNA sequence: TGTGCCAGCAGTTGGACCCATAAGAACACCGGGGAGCTGTTTTTT.

The J gene is TRBJ1-1, the V gene TRBV7-2; 7 bases are a match to TRBD1. The V segment lost 7 bases and the J segment 3 bases; nucleotides outside the gene matches: 8. The CDR3 loop spans 14 amino acids. Germline assignment: CDR1 SGHTA and CDR2 FQGNSA. This CDR3 is CASTTDRWDTEAFF. The CDR3 nucleotides read TGTGCCAGCACCACGGACAGGTGGGACACTGAAGCTTTCTTT.

The V and J genes are TRBV5-5 and TRBJ2-7; TRBD2 matches at 11 bases. The CDR3 is 15 residues long. The germline V gene encodes CDR1 SGHKS and CDR2 YYEKEE (reference sequence). The junction had 6 bases not matched to a gene; V was cut back by 5 bases and J by 2 bases. This CDR3 reads CASSLTSGGTYEQYF. The CDR3 DNA is TGTGCCAGCAGTTTAACTAGCGGGGGTACCTACGAGCAGTACTTC.

V gene TRBV6-5 combines with J gene TRBJ2-7; D possibly corresponds to TRBD1 (6 bases). This CDR3 has 13 residues. Germline V gene sequence: CDR1 MNHEY, CDR2 SVGAGI. V was shortened by 8 bases and J by 3 bases, with 14 bases between the two germline ends. CDR3 region: CASSQGNYYEQYF. The CDR3 DNA follows: TGTGCCAGCTCTCAGGGGAATTACTACGAGCAGTACTTC.

This sequence joins TRBV28 and TRBJ2-3; possible D gene TRBD1, 6 bases. Germline loops: CDR1 MDHEN, CDR2 SYDVKM. Trimming pared 3 bases from V and 5 bases from J, leaving 12 bases between. The length of the CDR3 is 14 residues. This CDR3 is CASSLDQGKDTQYF. The CDR3 DNA reads TGTGCCAGCAGTTTGGACCAGGGGAAAGATACGCAGTATTTT.

V and J are TRBV6-5 and TRBJ1-5, with 9 bases that match TRBD1. Germline V gene lookup returns CDR1 MNHEY and CDR2 SVGAGI. Losses at the gene ends were 6 bases for V and 3 bases for J; bases not matched to a gene: 3. The CDR3 extends over 14 amino acids. The CDR3 DNA is TGTGCCAGCAGGGGACAGGGAGACAATCAGCCCCAGCATTTT. Its protein product is CASRGQGDNQPQHF.

In its sample, this clone was seen once. The chain joins TRBV7-2 to TRBJ2-1, with TRBD2 matching over 11 bases. Germline-derived CDR1 and CDR2 are SGHTA and FQGNSA. CDR3 length: 15 amino acids. Trimming cost V 3 bases and J 10 bases; bases outside gene matches: 8. CDR3 sequence: CASSFGGTSGGEQFF. For the CDR3, the DNA is TGTGCCAGCAGCTTTGGCGGGACTAGCGGCGGCGAGCAGTTCTTC.

The chain has TRBV19 and TRBJ2-1; 7 positions match TRBD2. Germline CDR1 and CDR2: LNHDA and SQIVND (reference sequence). V lost 7 bases to trimming and J lost 7 bases; unmatched junction nucleotides: 4. The CDR3 length is 12 residues. The CDR3 region is CASKFSGNEQFF. For the CDR3, the DNA is TGTGCCAGTAAGTTTAGCGGGAATGAGCAGTTCTTC. Together with reference TRBV19 and TRBJ2-1, the CDR3 gives the full variable domain: DGGITQSPKYLFRKEGQNVTLSCEQNLNHDAMYWYRQDPGQGLRLIYYSQIVNDFQKGDIAEGYSVSREKKESFPLTVTSAQKNPTAFYLCASKFSGNEQFFGPGTRLTVL.

The chain employs TRBV7-2 and TRBJ2-7, with D perhaps TRBD1 (5 bases). Trimming left V 2 bases short and J 10 bases short, with 15 bases between. Germline V lookup: CDR1 SGHTA, CDR2 FQGNSA. CDR3 length: 13 residues. Here the CDR3 reads CASSLSYRQVQYF. CDR3 sequence (DNA): TGTGCCAGCAGCTTAAGTTACAGGCAGGTCCAGTACTTC.

The genes are TRBV7-2 and TRBJ2-5, with 8 bases fitting TRBD1. This CDR3 comprises 15 residues. Germline assignment: CDR1 SGHTA and CDR2 FQGNSA. V dropped 4 bases and J dropped 0; count of bases not matched to a gene: 4. Written as DNA, the CDR3 is TGTGCCAGCAGCTCGTACAGGGGGTACCAAGAGACCCAGTACTTC. Translation gives CASSSYRGYQETQYF.

Regarding this clone: Within the sample, other DNA sequences also encode this same CDR3. The gene calls are TRBV18 and TRBJ1-1, with D maybe TRBD1 (6 bases). Germline loops: CDR1 KGHSH, CDR2 LQKENI. V lost 3 bases to trimming and J lost 1 base, with 9 bases between them. The CDR3 has 14 residues. The CDR3 sequence: CASSPRDKNTEAFF. The DNA for the CDR3 is TGTGCCAGCTCACCCAGGGACAAGAACACTGAAGCTTTCTTT.

The chain links TRBV2 to TRBJ2-5; 7 nucleotides agree with TRBD2. This CDR3 has 13 residues. Germline V lookup: CDR1 SNHLY, CDR2 FYNNEI. V was clipped by 7 bases and J by 4 bases; unmatched bases: 6. CDR3 amino acids: CASNVWGGETQYF. The CDR3 DNA reads as TGTGCCAGCAATGTTTGGGGGGGAGAGACCCAGTACTTC.